These 16 T cell receptor beta chains originate from one sample sequenced in a study of graft-versus-host responses after intestinal transplantation. Only in-frame clones appear in the TCRdb table, and some are missing; sequencing was by immunoSEQ multiplex PCR. The sample shows 98,000 or so clones, approximately 84% of them seen only once. No antigen is known for these receptors. The sample in question was unstimulated CD4+ T cells sorted from spleen or lymph node cells, obtained before intestinal transplant. All receptors derive from a human donor who received an intestinal transplant.

The chain joins TRBV7-6 to TRBJ1-1; 7 nucleotides align to TRBD1. Germline-derived CDR1 and CDR2 are SGHVS and FNYEAQ. Trimming cost V 4 bases and J 1 base; bases outside gene matches: 6. The CDR3 extends over 15 amino acids. The CDR3, as DNA: TGTGCCAGCAGCTCAAGAGACAGGGCGAACACTGAAGCTTTCTTT. This translates into CASSSRDRANTEAFF.

The chain combines TRBV2 with TRBJ2-4; TRBD2 aligns across 7 bases. In germline, CDR1 is SNHLY, CDR2 FYNNEI. The V and J ends lost 0 bases and 8 bases, in that order; junction bases with no gene match: 7. CDR3 length equals 15 residues. CDR3 sequence: CASSEASGEWDIQYF. CDR3 coding DNA: TGTGCCAGCAGTGAAGCGAGCGGGGAGTGGGACATTCAGTACTTC.

This clone was observed a single time. The rearrangement uses TRBV5-4 and TRBJ2-5; tentative D call: TRBD1 (5 bases). Trimming took off 1 base at V and 5 bases at J, with 15 bases between the two ends. Per the germline V gene, CDR1 is SGHNT and CDR2 is YYREEE (reference sequence). CDR3 length: 15 amino acids. CDR3 amino acids: CASSLWGRAAETQYF. The CDR3 DNA reads TGTGCCAGCAGCTTGTGGGGCAGGGCTGCGGAGACCCAGTACTTC.

The V and J genes are TRBV4-1 and TRBJ2-7; 7 nucleotides match TRBD1. The CDR3 sequence is 15 residues long. The J segment lost 1 base and the V segment lost 0 bases, leaving 3 bases of the junction unmatched. Germline CDR1 reads MGHRA; CDR2 reads YSYEKL. CDR3 residues: CASSQDRQGSYEQYF. The CDR3 nucleotides read TGCGCCAGCAGCCAAGATCGACAGGGATCCTACGAGCAGTACTTC.

The chain uses TRBV6-5 and TRBJ2-3, with D unresolved. V lost 6 bases and J 2 bases, leaving 3 bases between the germline ends. CDR1 and CDR2 from the germline V gene are MNHEY and SVGAGI. The CDR3 sequence is 11 residues long. The CDR3 loop reads CASRNTDTQYF. As DNA, the CDR3 is TGTGCCAGCAGAAACACAGATACGCAGTATTTT.

This chain joins TRBV10-2 and TRBJ2-3, with TRBD2 identical over 7 bases. V trimming: 8 bases; J trimming: 4 bases; junction bases outside the gene matches: 15. CDR3 size: 16 residues. Germline assignment: CDR1 WSHSY and CDR2 SAAADI. CDR3 protein: CASSSGTPGKADTQYF. As DNA, the CDR3 is TGCGCCAGCTCCAGCGGGACGCCGGGAAAGGCAGATACGCAGTATTTT.

This sequence joins TRBV6-5 and TRBJ1-2; a possible D gene is TRBD1 (6 bases). V dropped 0 bases and J dropped 5 bases, with 13 bases sitting between them. The CDR3 is made up of 15 amino acids. The germline V gene has CDR1 MNHEY and CDR2 SVGAGI. This CDR3 is CASSYSRGAGYGYTF. DNA for the CDR3: TGTGCCAGCAGTTACTCGCGGGGGGCAGGGTATGGCTACACCTTC.

This chain links TRBV5-5 with TRBJ2-1; D is undetermined. The CDR3 consists of 16 residues. Germline V gives CDR1 SGHKS, CDR2 YYEKEE (reference sequence). V shed 5 bases and J shed 4 bases, with 19 bases lying between them. The CDR3 loop reads CASSLTHKGLYNEQFF. The CDR3, as DNA: TGTGCCAGCAGTCTAACCCACAAGGGCCTTTACAATGAGCAGTTCTTC.

This sequence joins TRBV5-6 and TRBJ1-2; 7 bases fit TRBD1. Germline values: CDR1 SGHDT, CDR2 YYEEEE. J gave up 5 bases and V 1 base, and 2 bases lay outside the gene matches. The length of the CDR3 is 13 residues. For the CDR3, the DNA is TGTGCCAGCAGCTTGACAGGGGTTTATGGCTACACCTTC. This gives the protein CASSLTGVYGYTF.

V and J are TRBV11-1 and TRBJ1-1, with D tentatively TRBD1 (5 bases). The CDR3 has 14 residues. V was pared by 5 bases and J by 4 bases, with 14 bases between. CDR1 and CDR2 from the germline V gene are SGHAT and FQDESV (reference sequence). This CDR3 is CASSLQESGTEAFF. CDR3 nucleotides: TGTGCCAGCAGCCTACAGGAATCGGGCACTGAAGCTTTCTTT.

J is TRBJ2-7 and V is TRBV28; D is unresolved. With 5 bases removed from V and 9 bases from J, the gap between germline ends came to 20 bases. The CDR3 length is 14 residues. Germline loops: CDR1 MDHEN, CDR2 SYDVKM. The CDR3 DNA is TGTGCCAGCAGTCTCACCCTCGCCTACAAGGTGCAGTACTTC. Amino acid sequence: CASSLTLAYKVQYF.

This clone came up once. V usage is TRBV4-1 and J usage is TRBJ2-7; a weak D match, TRBD2 (5 bases). V lost 3 bases to trimming and J lost 7 bases, with 7 bases between them. Germline CDR1 is MGHRA and CDR2 is YSYEKL. The CDR3 spans 11 residues. The CDR3 DNA is TGCGCCAGCAGCCAGGGAGATGAGCAGTACTTC. Encoded protein: CASSQGDEQYF.

The chain has TRBV19 and TRBJ1-5; weak D call: TRBD1 (5 bases). Germline CDR1 reads LNHDA; CDR2 reads SQIVND (reference sequence). With 1 base removed from V and 3 bases from J, the gap between germline ends came to 10 bases. The CDR3 is 15 amino acids. The CDR3 protein is CASSIGGGNNQPQHF. The CDR3 nucleotides read TGTGCCAGTAGTATAGGGGGGGGAAACAATCAGCCCCAGCATTTT.

The CDR3 bases are TGTGCCAGCAGTTCCGGGACAGGGGGCGCTTCACCCCTCCACTTT. Translation: CASSSGTGGASPLHF. The chain joins TRBV6-5 to TRBJ1-6; 12 nucleotides align to TRBD1. Trimming at V came to 4 bases and at J to 9 bases, leaving 4 bases not matched to a gene. The CDR3 length is 15 residues. The germline V gene has CDR1 MNHEY and CDR2 SVGAGI.

This clone has more than one count but fewer than ten. The V call is TRBV10-3, the J call TRBJ2-7; 7 bases align to TRBD2. Germline CDR1 is ENHRY and CDR2 is SYGVKD. Germline trimming cut 10 bases from V and 3 bases from J; bases unmatched to any gene: 12. The CDR3 has 14 residues. The CDR3 reads CASSPSRDYYEQYF. CDR3 nucleotides: TGTGCCAGCAGCCCTAGCCGGGACTACTACGAGCAGTACTTC.

The chain uses TRBV5-1 and TRBJ2-1; TRBD1 agrees at 8 bases. V trimming: 0 bases; J trimming: 8 bases; junction bases outside the gene matches: 7. Per the germline V gene, CDR1 is SGHRS and CDR2 is YFSETQ. The CDR3 runs to 15 residues. CDR3 protein: CASSLEGQGGDEQFF. The CDR3 DNA is TGCGCCAGCAGCTTGGAAGGACAGGGAGGCGATGAGCAGTTCTTC.